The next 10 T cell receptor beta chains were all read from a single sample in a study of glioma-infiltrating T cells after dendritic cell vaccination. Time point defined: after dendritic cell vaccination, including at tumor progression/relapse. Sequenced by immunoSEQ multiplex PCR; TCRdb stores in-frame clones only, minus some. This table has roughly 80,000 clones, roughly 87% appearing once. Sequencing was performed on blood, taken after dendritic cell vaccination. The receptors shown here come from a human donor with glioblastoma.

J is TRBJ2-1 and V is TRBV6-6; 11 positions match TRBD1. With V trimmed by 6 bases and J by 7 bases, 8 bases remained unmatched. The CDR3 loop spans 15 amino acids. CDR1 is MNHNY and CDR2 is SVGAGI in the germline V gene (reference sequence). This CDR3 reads CASRPDRGLPNEQFF. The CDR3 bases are TGTGCCAGCAGACCGGACAGGGGGCTACCTAATGAGCAGTTCTTC.

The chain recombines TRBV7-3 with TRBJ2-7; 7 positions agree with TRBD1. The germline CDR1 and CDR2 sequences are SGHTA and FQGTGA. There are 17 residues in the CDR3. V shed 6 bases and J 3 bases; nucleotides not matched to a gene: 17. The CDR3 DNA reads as TGTGCCAGCAGTTACAAGAGGGGGCGGCTGGAGAACTACGAGCAGTACTTC. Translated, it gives CASSYKRGRLENYEQYF.

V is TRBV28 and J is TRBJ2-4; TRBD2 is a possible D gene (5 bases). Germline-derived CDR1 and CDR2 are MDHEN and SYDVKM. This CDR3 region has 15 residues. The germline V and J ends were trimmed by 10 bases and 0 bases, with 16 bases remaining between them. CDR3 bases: TGTGCCACGCCGCGGACGGGGTTAGCCAAAAACATTCAGTACTTC. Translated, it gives CATPRTGLAKNIQYF.

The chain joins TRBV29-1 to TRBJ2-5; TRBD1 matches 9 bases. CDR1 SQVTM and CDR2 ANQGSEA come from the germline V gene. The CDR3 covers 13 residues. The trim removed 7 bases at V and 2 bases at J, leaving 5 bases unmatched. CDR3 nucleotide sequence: TGCAGCGGACTAGACAGGGGGCAAGAGACCCAGTACTTC. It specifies CSGLDRGQETQYF. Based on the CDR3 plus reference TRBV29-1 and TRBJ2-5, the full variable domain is SAVISQKPSRDICQRGTSLTIQCQVDSQVTMMFWYRQQPGQSLTLIATANQGSEATYESGFVIDKFPISRPNLTFSTLTVSNMSPEDSSIYLCSGLDRGQETQYFGPGTRLLVL.

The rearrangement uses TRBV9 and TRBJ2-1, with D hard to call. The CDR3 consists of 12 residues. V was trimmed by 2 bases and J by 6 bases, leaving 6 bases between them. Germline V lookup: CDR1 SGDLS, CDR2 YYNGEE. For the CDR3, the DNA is TGTGCCAGCAGCGTTTCAGGCAATGAGCAGTTCTTC. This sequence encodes CASSVSGNEQFF. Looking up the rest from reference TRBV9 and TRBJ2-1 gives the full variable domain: DSGVTQTPKHLITATGQRVTLRCSPRSGDLSVYWYQQSLDQGLQFLIQYYNGEERAKGNILERFSAQQFPDLHSELNLSSLELGDSALYFCASSVSGNEQFFGPGTRLTVL.

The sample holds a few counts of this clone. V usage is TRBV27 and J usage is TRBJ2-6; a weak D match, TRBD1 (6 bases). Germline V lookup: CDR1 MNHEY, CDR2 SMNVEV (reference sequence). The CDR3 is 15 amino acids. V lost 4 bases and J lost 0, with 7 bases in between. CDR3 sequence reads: CASSSQGSGANVLTF. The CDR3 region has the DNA TGTGCCAGCAGTTCACAGGGCTCTGGGGCCAACGTCCTGACTTTC.

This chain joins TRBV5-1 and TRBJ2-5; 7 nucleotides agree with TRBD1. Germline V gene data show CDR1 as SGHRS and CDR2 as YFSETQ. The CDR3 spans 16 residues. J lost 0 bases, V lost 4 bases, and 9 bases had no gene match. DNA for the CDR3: TGCGCCAGCAGCGTCCAGGGGACAGCGTACCAAGAGACCCAGTACTTC. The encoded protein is CASSVQGTAYQETQYF.

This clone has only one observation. CDR3 residues: CSTTAGGVGYTF. Written as DNA, the CDR3 is TGCAGCACCACGGCAGGGGGCGTTGGCTACACCTTC. The chain has TRBV29-1 and TRBJ1-2, with 8 positions matching TRBD1. Trimming removed 8 bases from V and 7 bases from J; junction bases left unmatched: 9. This CDR3 is 12 amino acids long. From germline, CDR1 is SQVTM and CDR2 ANQGSEA.

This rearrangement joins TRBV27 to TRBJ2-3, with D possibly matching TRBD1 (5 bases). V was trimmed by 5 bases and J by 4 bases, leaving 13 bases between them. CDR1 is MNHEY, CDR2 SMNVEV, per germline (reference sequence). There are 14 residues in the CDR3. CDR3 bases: TGTGCCAGCAGTCCCCTACAGGTATCAGATACGCAGTATTTT. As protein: CASSPLQVSDTQYF.

CDR3 protein: CASSQEGFRGMYEQYF. CDR3 nucleotide sequence: TGCGCCAGCAGCCAAGAAGGGTTCAGGGGGATGTACGAGCAGTACTTC. The chain carries TRBV4-1 and TRBJ2-7; 7 bases agree with TRBD1. The CDR3 is 16 amino acids. The germline V gene encodes CDR1 MGHRA and CDR2 YSYEKL. The V and J ends lost 0 bases and 4 bases, in that order; junction bases with no gene match: 9.